Below, one T cell receptor (beta chain) is given with its context. The data derive from a study of cytomegalovirus exposure and HLA in healthy donors. The study ran its PCR with 60 Vbeta and 13 Jbeta primers. Assay: immunoSEQ multiplex PCR; the TCRdb copy retains only in-frame clones and omits some. The top ten clones hold about 0.9% of a sample with 150,000 to 200,000 clones, approximately 88% of them seen once. This receptor was taken from a woman aged 25-40 years in good health and CMV-seronegative. Sequencing used PBMCs.

The CDR3 DNA reads TGTGCCAGCAGCCCTGGGCTAGCGGGAGGGCCGGGATGGGAGACCCAGTACTTC. Translating it yields CASSPGLAGGPGWETQYF. J is TRBJ2-5 and V is TRBV7-9; the match to TRBD2 covers 12 bases. Germline V lookup: CDR1 SEHNR, CDR2 FQNEAQ (reference sequence). The CDR3 consists of 18 residues. V was clipped by 5 bases and J by 5 bases; unmatched bases: 15. The whole variable domain, filled in from reference TRBV7-9 and TRBJ2-5, reads DTGVSQNPRHKITKRGQNVTFRCDPISEHNRLYWYRQTLGQGPEFLTYFQNEAQLEKSRLLSDRFSAERPKGSFSTLEIQRTEQGDSAMYLCASSPGLAGGPGWETQYFGPGTRLLVL.